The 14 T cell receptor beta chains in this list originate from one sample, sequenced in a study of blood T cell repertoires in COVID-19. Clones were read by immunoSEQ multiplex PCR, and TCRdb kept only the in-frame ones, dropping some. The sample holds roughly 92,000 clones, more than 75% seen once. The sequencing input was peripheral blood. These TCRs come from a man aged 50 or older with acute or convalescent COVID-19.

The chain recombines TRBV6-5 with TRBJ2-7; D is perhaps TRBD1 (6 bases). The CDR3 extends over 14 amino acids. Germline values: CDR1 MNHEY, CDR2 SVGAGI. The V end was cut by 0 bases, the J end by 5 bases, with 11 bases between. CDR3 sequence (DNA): TGTGCCAGCAGTTACTCGGCAGGGGTCCACGAGCAGTACTTC. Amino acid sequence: CASSYSAGVHEQYF.

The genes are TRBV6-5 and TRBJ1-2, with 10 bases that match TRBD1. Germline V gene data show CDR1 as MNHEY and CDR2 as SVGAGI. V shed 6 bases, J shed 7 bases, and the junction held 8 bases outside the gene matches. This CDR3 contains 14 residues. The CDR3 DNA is TGTGCCAGCAGCCCCGCCCGGGACAGGGGTGGCTACACCTTC. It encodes CASSPARDRGGYTF.

The CDR3 nucleotides read TGTGCCAGCAGTCCCGACAGCTATGGCTACACCTTC. The encoded protein is CASSPDSYGYTF. This chain uses TRBV6-5 with TRBJ1-2; TRBD1 is a possible D gene (5 bases). The CDR3 contains 12 residues. Germline CDR1 reads MNHEY; CDR2 reads SVGAGI. V lost 5 bases and J 4 bases, leaving 8 bases between the germline ends.

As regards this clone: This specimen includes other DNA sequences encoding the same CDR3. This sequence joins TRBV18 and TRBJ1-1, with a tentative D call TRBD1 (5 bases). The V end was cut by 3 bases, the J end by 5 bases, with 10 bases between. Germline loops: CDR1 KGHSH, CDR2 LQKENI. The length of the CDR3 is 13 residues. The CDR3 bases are TGTGCCAGCTCACCGCAGGGCGGAACTGAAGCTTTCTTT. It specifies CASSPQGGTEAFF.

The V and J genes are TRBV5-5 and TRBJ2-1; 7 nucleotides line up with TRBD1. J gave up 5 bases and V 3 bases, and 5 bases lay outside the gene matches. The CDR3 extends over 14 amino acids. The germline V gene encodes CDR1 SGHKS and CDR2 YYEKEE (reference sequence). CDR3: CASSSTDRNNEQFF. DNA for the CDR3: TGTGCCAGCAGCTCGACGGACAGGAACAATGAGCAGTTCTTC.

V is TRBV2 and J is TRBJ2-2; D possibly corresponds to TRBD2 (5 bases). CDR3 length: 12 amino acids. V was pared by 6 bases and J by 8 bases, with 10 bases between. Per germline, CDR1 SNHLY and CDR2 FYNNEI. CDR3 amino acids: CASRSGVGELFF. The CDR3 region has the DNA TGTGCCAGCAGGAGCGGAGTTGGGGAGCTGTTTTTT. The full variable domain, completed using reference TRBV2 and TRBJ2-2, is EPEVTQTPSHQVTQMGQEVILRCVPISNHLYFYWYRQILGQKVEFLVSFYNNEISEKSEIFDDQFSVERPDGSNFTLKIRSTKLEDSAMYFCASRSGVGELFFGEGSRLTVL.

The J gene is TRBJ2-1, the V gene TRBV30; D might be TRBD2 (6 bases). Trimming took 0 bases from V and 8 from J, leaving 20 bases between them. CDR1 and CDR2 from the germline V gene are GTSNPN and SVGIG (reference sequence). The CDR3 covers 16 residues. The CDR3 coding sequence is TGTGCCTGGAGTGTACGGCGGGGACTGTCTCTTGATGAGCAGTTCTTC. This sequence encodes CAWSVRRGLSLDEQFF.

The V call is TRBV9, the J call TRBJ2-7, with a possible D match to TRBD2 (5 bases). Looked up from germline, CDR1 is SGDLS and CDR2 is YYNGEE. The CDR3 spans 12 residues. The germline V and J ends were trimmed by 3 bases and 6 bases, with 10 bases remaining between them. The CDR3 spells CASSATSGEQYF. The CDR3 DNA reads TGTGCCAGCAGCGCCACTAGTGGCGAGCAGTACTTC. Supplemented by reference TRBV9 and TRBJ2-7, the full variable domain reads DSGVTQTPKHLITATGQRVTLRCSPRSGDLSVYWYQQSLDQGLQFLIQYYNGEERAKGNILERFSAQQFPDLHSELNLSSLELGDSALYFCASSATSGEQYFGPGTRLTVT.

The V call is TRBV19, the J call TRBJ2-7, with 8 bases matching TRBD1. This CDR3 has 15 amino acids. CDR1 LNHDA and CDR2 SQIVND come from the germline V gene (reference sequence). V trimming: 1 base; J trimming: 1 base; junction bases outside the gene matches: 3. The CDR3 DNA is TGTGCCAGTAGTATAGTTGGGACAGGATCCTACGAGCAGTACTTC. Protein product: CASSIVGTGSYEQYF.

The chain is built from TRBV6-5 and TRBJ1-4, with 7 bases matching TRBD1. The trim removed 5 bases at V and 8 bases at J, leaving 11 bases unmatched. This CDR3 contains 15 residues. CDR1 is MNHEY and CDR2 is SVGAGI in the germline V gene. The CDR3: CASSPVDRVGEKLFF. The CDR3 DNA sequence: TGTGCCAGCAGTCCCGTAGACAGGGTCGGCGAAAAACTGTTTTTT.

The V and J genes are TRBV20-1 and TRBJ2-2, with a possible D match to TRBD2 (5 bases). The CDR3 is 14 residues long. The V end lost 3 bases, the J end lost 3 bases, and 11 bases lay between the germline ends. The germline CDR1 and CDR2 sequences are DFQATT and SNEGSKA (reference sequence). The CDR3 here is CSASTGLYTGELFF. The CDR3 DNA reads TGCAGTGCTAGTACGGGATTGTACACCGGGGAGCTGTTTTTT.

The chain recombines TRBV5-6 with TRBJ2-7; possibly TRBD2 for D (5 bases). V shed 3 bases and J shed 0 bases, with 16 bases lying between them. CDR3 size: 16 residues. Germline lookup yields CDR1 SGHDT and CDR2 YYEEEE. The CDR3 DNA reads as TGTGCCAGCAGCTGGGTGGGAAGCGGAAGCTCCTACGAGCAGTACTTC. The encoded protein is CASSWVGSGSSYEQYF.

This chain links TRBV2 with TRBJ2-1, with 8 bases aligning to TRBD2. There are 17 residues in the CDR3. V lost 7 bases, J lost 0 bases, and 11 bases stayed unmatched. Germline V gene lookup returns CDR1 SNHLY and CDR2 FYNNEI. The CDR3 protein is CASKPRTSLSSYNEQFF. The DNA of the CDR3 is TGTGCCAGCAAGCCCCGGACTAGCTTGAGCTCCTACAATGAGCAGTTCTTC.

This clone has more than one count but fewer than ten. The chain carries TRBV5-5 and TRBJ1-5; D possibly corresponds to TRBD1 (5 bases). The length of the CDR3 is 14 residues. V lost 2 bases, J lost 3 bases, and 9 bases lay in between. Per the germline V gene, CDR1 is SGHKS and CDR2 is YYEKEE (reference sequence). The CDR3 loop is CASSLDSTNQPQHF. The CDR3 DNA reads TGTGCCAGCAGCTTAGACAGTACCAATCAGCCCCAGCATTTT.